This TCR beta chain was identified during a study of blood T cell repertoires in COVID-19. In the original workflow: Estimates of nucleated cell counts were drawn from the amplification of reference gene primers. Repertoires were generated with immunoSEQ multiplex PCR, while TCRdb's copy carries only in-frame clones and drops some. The V and J calls and clone size come from that table; D and trimming were worked out from the DNA. The repertoire consists of some 700,000 clones, with around 90% occurring once and the leading ten covering roughly 0.25%. Germline V gene data show CDR1 as SGHVS and CDR2 as FQNEAQ. The CDR3 has 15 residues. V gave up 0 bases and J gave up 3 bases, with 8 bases separating them.

The chain uses TRBV7-8 and TRBJ2-2; possible D gene TRBD1, 5 bases. The sample consisted of peripheral blood. The receptor comes from a woman between 18 and 29 years old with acute or convalescent COVID-19. The CDR3 protein is CASSLAGEYTGELFF. The CDR3 DNA follows: TGTGCCAGCAGCTTAGCAGGGGAATACACCGGGGAGCTGTTTTTT. The whole variable domain, filled in from reference TRBV7-8 and TRBJ2-2, reads GAGVSQSPRYKVAKRGQDVALRCDPISGHVSLFWYQQALGQGPEFLTYFQNEAQLDKSGLPSDRFFAERPEGSVSTLKIQRTQQEDSAVYLCASSLAGEYTGELFFGEGSRLTVL.